These 3 T cell receptor beta chains share one sample of origin, sequenced in a study of blood T cell repertoires in COVID-19. Assay used: immunoSEQ multiplex PCR; TCRdb lists only in-frame clones, some missing. This table holds about 220,000 clones, over 70% found once. The sequenced sample was peripheral blood. These receptors all stem from a woman in her seventies with acute or convalescent COVID-19.

V and J are TRBV6-5 and TRBJ1-6; D unresolved. V was cut by 8 bases and J by 0 bases, with 8 bases left in between. This CDR3 comprises 14 residues. CDR1 is MNHEY and CDR2 is SVGAGI in the germline V gene. CDR3 in amino acids: CASGFSSYNSPLHF. The CDR3 DNA reads as TGTGCCAGCGGTTTCAGCTCCTATAATTCACCCCTCCACTTT.

The rearrangement uses TRBV3-1 (or the pseudogene TRBV3-2) and TRBJ2-3; 14 bases are shared with TRBD2. This CDR3 region has 17 residues. After removal of 3 bases from V and 5 bases from J, the junction contained 7 bases not matched to a gene. CDR1 and CDR2 (germline): LGHDT, YNNKEL (reference sequence). This CDR3 reads CASSQTSGGAIGDTQYF. Written as DNA, the CDR3 is TGTGCCAGCAGCCAGACTAGCGGGGGGGCCATAGGAGATACGCAGTATTTT.

This clone was seen a handful of times. The V and J genes are TRBV2 and TRBJ1-6; 7 nucleotides agree with TRBD1. J was trimmed by 8 bases and V by 5 bases; bases with no gene match: 6. The CDR3 spans 14 residues. Germline V gene sequence: CDR1 SNHLY, CDR2 FYNNEI. The DNA for the CDR3 is TGTGCCAGCAGTCTTCAGGGGGAATATTCACCCCTCCACTTT. Amino acids: CASSLQGEYSPLHF. The full variable domain, its missing parts supplied by reference TRBV2 and TRBJ1-6, is EPEVTQTPSHQVTQMGQEVILRCVPISNHLYFYWYRQILGQKVEFLVSFYNNEISEKSEIFDDQFSVERPDGSNFTLKIRSTKLEDSAMYFCASSLQGEYSPLHFGNGTRLTVT.